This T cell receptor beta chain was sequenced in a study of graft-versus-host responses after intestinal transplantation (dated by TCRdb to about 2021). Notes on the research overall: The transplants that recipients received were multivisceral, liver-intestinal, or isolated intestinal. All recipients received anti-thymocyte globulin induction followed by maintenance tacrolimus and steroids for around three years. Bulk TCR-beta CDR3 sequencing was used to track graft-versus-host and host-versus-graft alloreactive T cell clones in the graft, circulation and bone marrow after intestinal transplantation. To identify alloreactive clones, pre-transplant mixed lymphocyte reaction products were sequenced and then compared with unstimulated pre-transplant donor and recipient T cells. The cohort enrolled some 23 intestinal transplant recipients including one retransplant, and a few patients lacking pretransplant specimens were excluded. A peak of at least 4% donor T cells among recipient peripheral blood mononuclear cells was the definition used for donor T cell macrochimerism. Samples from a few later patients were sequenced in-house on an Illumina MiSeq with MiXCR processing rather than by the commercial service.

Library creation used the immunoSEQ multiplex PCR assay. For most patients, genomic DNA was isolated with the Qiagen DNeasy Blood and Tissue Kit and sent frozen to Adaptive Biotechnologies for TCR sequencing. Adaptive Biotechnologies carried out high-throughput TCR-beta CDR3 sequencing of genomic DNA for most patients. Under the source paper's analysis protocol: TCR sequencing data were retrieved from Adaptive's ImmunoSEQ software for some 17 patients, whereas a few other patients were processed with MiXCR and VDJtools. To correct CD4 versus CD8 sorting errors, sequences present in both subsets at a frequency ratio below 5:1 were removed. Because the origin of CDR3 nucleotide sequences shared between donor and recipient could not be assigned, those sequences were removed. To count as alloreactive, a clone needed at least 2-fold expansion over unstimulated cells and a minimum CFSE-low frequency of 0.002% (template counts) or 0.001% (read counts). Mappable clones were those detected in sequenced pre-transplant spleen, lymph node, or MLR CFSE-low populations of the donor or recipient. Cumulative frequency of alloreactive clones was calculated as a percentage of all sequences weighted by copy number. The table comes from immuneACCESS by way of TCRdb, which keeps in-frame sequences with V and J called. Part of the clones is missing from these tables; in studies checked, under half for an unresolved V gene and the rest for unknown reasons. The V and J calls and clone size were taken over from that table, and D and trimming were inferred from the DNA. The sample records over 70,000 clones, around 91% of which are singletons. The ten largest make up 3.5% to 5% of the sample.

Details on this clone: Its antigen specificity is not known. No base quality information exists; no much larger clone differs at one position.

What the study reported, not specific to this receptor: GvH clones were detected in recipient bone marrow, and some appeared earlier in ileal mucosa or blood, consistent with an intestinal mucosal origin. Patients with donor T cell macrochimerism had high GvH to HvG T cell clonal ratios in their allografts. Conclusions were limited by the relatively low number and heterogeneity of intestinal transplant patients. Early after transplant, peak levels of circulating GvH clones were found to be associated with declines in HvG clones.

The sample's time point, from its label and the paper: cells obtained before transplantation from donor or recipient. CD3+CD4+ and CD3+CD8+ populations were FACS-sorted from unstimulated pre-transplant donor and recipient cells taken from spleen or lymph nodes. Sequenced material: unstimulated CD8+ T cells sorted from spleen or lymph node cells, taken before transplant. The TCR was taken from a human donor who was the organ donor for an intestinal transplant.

The nucleotides read TGTGCCAGCAGTTATAGACAACACACCGGGGAGCTGTTTTTT. It is translated as CASSYRQHTGELFF. Recombination joined TRBV6-5 with TRBJ2-2; the D gene assignment is ambiguous. Relative to germline, V is 3 bases shorter and J is 3 bases shorter, with 8 bases between their ends. The CDR3, from cysteine to phenylalanine, totals 14 residues. Of the read, only the CDR3 DNA is kept; its 42 bases are in frame from base 1. The CDR1 and CDR2 encoded by the germline V gene are MNHEY and SVGAGI.